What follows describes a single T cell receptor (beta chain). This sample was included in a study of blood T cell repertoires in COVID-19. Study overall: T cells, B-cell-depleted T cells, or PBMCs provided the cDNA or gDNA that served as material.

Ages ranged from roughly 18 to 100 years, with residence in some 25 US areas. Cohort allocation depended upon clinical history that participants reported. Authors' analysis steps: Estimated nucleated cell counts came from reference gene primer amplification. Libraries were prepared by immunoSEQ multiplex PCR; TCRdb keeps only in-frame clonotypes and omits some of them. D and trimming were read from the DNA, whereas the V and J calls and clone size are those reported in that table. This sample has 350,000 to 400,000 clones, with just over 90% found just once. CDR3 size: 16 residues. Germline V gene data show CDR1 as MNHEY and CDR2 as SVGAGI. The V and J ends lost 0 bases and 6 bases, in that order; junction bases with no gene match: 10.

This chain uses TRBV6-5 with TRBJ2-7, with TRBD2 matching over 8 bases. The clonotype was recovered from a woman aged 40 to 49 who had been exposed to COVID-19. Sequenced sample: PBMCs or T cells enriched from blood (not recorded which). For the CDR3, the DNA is TGTGCCAGCAGTTACTCTCCTTGGACTAGCCCCGGCGAGCAGTACTTC. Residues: CASSYSPWTSPGEQYF.